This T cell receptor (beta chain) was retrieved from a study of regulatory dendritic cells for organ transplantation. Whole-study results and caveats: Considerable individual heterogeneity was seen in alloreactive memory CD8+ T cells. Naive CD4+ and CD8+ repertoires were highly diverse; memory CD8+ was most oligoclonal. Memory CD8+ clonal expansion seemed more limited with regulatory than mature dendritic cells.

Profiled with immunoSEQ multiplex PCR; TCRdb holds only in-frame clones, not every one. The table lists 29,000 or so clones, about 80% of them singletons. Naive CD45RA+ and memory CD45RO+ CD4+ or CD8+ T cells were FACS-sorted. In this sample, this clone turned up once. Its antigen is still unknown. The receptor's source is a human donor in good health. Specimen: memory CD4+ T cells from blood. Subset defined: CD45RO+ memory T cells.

The CDR3 sequence is CASSLLGGEGADTQYF. CDR3 bases: TGTGCCAGCAGCTTACTCGGCGGAGAGGGGGCGGATACGCAGTATTTT. The chain combines TRBV7-2 with TRBJ2-3; 7 bases are a match to TRBD1. This CDR3 region has 16 residues. Trimming cost V 2 bases and J 6 bases; bases outside gene matches: 11. Germline CDR1 is SGHTA and CDR2 is FQGNSA. The full variable domain, completed using reference TRBV7-2 and TRBJ2-3, is GAGVSQSPSNKVTEKGKDVELRCDPISGHTALYWYRQSLGQGLEFLIYFQGNSAPDKSGLPSDRFSAERTGGSVSTLTIQRTQQEDSAVYLCASSLLGGEGADTQYFGPGTRLTVL.